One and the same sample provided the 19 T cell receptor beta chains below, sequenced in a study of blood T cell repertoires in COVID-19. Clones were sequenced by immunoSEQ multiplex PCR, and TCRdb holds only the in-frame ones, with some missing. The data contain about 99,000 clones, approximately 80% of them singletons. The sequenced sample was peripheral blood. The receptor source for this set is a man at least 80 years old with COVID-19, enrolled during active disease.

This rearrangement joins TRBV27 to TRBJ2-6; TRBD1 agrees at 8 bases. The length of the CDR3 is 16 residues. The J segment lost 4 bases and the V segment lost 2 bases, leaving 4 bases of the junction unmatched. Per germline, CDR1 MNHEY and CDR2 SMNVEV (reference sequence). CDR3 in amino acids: CASSLNRGDGANVLTF. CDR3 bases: TGTGCCAGCAGTTTAAACAGGGGGGACGGGGCCAACGTCCTGACTTTC.

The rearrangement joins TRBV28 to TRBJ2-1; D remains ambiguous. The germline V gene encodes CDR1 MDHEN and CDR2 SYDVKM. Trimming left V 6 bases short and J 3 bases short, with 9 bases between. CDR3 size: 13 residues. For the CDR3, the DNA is TGTGCCAGCAGAATCGGTATCTACAATGAGCAGTTCTTC. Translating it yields CASRIGIYNEQFF.

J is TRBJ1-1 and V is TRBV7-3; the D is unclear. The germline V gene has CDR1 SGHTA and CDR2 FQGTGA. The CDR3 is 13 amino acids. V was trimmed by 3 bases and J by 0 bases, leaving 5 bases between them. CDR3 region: CASSFSLNTEAFF. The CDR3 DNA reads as TGTGCCAGCAGCTTTTCCTTGAACACTGAAGCTTTCTTT.

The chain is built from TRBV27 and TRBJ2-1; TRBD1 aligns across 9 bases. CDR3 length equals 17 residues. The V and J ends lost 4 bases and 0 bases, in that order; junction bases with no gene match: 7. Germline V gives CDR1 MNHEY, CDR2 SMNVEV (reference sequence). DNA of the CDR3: TGTGCCAGCAGTTCCACCGGGACAGGGAGCTCCTACAATGAGCAGTTCTTC. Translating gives CASSSTGTGSSYNEQFF.

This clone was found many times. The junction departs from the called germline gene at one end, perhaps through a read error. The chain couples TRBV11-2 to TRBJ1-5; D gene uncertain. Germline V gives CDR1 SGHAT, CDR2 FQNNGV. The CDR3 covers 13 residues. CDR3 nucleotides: TGTGCCAGCAGCTTAGGTAGCAGTCAGCCCCAGCATTTT. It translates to CASSLGSSQPQHF.

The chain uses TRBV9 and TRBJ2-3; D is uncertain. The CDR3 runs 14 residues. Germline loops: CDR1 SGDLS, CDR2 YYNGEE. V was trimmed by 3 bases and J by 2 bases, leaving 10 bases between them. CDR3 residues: CASSASPTTDTQYF. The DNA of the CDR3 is TGTGCCAGCAGCGCTTCACCTACCACAGATACGCAGTATTTT.

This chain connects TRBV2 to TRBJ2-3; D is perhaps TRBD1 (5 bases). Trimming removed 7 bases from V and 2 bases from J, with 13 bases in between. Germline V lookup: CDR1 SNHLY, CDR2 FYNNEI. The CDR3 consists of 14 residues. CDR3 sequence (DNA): TGTGCCAGCATTCCAGACAGTATCACAGATACGCAGTATTTT. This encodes CASIPDSITDTQYF.

The CDR3 reads CASSFQGSNQPQHF. In nucleotides, the CDR3 is TGTGCCAGCAGCTTCCAGGGGTCAAATCAGCCCCAGCATTTT. This chain connects TRBV5-5 to TRBJ1-5; weak D call: TRBD1 (6 bases). V lost 2 bases and J 4 bases, leaving 10 bases between the germline ends. Germline CDR1 SGHKS, CDR2 YYEKEE (reference sequence). The CDR3 runs to 14 residues.

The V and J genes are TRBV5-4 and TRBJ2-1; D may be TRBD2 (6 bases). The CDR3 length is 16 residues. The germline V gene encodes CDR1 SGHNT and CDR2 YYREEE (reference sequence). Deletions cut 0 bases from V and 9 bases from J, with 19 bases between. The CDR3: CASSLAASAGRTEQFF. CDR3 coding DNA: TGTGCCAGCAGCTTGGCCGCGTCTGCGGGGCGTACTGAGCAGTTCTTC.

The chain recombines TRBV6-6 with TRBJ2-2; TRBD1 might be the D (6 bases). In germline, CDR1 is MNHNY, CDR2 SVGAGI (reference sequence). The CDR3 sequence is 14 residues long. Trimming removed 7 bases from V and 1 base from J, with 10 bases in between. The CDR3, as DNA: TGTGCCAGCACCCTAGGGGGGAACACCGGGGAGCTGTTTTTT. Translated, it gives CASTLGGNTGELFF.

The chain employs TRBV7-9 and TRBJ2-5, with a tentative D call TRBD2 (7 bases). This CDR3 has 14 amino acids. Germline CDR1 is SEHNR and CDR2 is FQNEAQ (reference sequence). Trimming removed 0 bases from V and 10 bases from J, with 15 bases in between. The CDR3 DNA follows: TGTGCCAGCAGCTTAGCGGGGGCGGGAGTTCACCAGTACTTC. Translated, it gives CASSLAGAGVHQYF.

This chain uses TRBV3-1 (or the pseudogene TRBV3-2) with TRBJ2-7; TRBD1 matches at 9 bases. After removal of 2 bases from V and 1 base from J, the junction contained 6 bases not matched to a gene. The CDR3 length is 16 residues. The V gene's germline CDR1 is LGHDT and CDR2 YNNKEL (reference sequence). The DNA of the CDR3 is TGTGCCAGCAGCCAACCCACCGGGACAGGGTCCTACGAGCAGTACTTC. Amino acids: CASSQPTGTGSYEQYF.

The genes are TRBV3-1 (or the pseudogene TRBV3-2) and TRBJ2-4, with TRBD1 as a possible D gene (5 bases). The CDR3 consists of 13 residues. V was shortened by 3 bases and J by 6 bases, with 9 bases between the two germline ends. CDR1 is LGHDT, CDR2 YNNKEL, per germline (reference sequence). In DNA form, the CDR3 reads TGTGCCAGCAGCCAGCAGGGTGTAAACATTCAGTACTTC. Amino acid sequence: CASSQQGVNIQYF.

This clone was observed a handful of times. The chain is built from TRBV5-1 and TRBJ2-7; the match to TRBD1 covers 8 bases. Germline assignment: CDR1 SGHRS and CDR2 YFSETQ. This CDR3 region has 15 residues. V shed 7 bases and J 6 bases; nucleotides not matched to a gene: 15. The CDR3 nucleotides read TGCGCCAGCTCAGATCACAGGACAGGGAGGATCGAGCAGTACTTC. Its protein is CASSDHRTGRIEQYF.

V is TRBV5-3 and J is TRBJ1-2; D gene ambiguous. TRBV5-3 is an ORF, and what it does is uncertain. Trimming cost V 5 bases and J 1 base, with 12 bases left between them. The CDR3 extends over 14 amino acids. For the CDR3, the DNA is TGTGCCAGAAGTTTTGTTCCCATTAACTATGGCTACACCTTC. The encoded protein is CARSFVPINYGYTF.

Here the CDR3 DNA reads TGCGCCAGCATACGGGAGGTCGGCTCCTACAATGAGCAGTTCTTC. This translates into CASIREVGSYNEQFF. This sequence joins TRBV5-1 and TRBJ2-1; TRBD2 matches 7 bases. With V trimmed by 6 bases and J by 0 bases, 6 bases remained unmatched. The CDR3 is 15 amino acids. Germline loops: CDR1 SGHRS, CDR2 YFSETQ.

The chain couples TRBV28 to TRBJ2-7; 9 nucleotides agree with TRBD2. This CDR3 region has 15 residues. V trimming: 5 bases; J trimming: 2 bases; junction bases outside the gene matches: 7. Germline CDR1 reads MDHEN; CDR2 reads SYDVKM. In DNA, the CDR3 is TGTGCCAGCAGTCCACCAGCGGGAGGCCCCTACGAGCAGTACTTC. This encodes CASSPPAGGPYEQYF.

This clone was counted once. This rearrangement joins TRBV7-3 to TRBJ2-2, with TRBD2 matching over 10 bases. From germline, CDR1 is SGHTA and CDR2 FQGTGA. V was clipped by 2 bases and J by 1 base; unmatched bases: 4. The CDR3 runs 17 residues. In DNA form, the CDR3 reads TGTGCCAGCAGCTTAGCTAGCGGGGGCCTGAACACCGGGGAGCTGTTTTTT. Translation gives CASSLASGGLNTGELFF.

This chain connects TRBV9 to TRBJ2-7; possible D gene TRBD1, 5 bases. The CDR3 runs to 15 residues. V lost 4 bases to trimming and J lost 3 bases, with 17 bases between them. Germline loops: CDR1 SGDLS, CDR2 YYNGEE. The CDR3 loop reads CASSPRSGSVYEQYF. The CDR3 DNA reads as TGTGCCAGCAGCCCCCGTTCAGGGTCGGTCTACGAGCAGTACTTC.